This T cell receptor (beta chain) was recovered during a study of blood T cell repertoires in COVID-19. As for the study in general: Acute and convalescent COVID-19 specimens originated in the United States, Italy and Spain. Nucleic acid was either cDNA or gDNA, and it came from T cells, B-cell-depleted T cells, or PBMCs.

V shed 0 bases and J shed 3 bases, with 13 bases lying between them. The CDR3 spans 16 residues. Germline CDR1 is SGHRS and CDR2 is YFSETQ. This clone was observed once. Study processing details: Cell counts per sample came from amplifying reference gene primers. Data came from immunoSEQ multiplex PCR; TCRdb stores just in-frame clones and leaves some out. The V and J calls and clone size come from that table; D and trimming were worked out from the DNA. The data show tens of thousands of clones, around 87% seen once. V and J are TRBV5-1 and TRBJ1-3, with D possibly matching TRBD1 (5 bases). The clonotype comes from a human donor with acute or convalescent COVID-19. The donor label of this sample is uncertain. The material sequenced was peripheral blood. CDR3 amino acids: CASSLAGPRFGNTIYF. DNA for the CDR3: TGCGCCAGCAGCTTGGCAGGGCCTCGCTTTGGAAACACCATATATTTT.